This T cell receptor beta chain was found in a study of blood T cell repertoires in COVID-19. Profiled with immunoSEQ multiplex PCR; TCRdb holds only in-frame clones, not every one. This table holds roughly 50,000 clones, around 79% found once. The CDR3 covers 15 residues. V was pared by 5 bases and J by 3 bases, with 6 bases of the junction left unmatched. The germline gives CDR1 SGHNT, CDR2 YYREEE (reference sequence). The sequenced sample consisted of peripheral blood. The sequence was collected from a human donor with active or convalescent COVID-19. The donor label of this sample is uncertain. This chain links TRBV5-4 with TRBJ2-3, with 10 bases aligning to TRBD2. CDR3 sequence reads: CASRRAGGPTDTQYF. The CDR3 DNA sequence: TGTGCCAGCAGGAGAGCGGGAGGGCCGACAGATACGCAGTATTTT. The complete variable domain, with remaining parts taken from reference TRBV5-4 and TRBJ2-3, reads ETGVTQSPTHLIKTRGQQVTLRCSSQSGHNTVSWYQQALGQGPQFIFQYYREEENGRGNFPPRFSGLQFPNYSSELNVNALELDDSALYLCASRRAGGPTDTQYFGPGTRLTVL.